This entry lists 3 T cell receptor beta chains sequenced from one sample in a study of Ad26.COV2.S vaccination and SARS-CoV-2 variants. Treatment indicated: 15 to 20 received Ad26.COV2.S at low or high dose, single or two shots; five or six received placebo; per-sample allocation not given. Repertoires come from day 63 after the first vaccine or placebo injection. Generated by immunoSEQ multiplex PCR, the TCRdb table keeps only in-frame clones and is missing some. The repertoire has around 340,000 clones, about 89% of them found once; the top ten carry around 4.5%. Source: peripheral blood, taken in a trial of Ad26.COV2.S vaccine versus placebo. These receptors all come from a person aged 18-60 years who received the Ad26.COV2.S COVID-19 vaccine or a placebo.

The V call is TRBV5-5, the J call TRBJ1-3; D is undetermined. V was shortened by 0 bases and J by 0 bases, with 7 bases between the two germline ends. The germline gives CDR1 SGHKS, CDR2 YYEKEE (reference sequence). This CDR3 comprises 15 residues. DNA of the CDR3: TGTGCCAGCAGCTTGGTAGCAGACTCTGGAAACACCATATATTTT. Its protein is CASSLVADSGNTIYF. The complete variable domain, with remaining parts taken from reference TRBV5-5 and TRBJ1-3, reads DAGVTQSPTHLIKTRGQQVTLRCSPISGHKSVSWYQQVLGQGPQFIFQYYEKEERGRGNFPDRFSARQFPNYSSELNVNALLLGDSALYLCASSLVADSGNTIYFGEGSWLTVV.

For this clone: The same CDR3 is also encoded by other DNA sequences in this sample. V gene TRBV12-3 or TRBV12-4 combines with J gene TRBJ1-2; 10 nucleotides agree with TRBD1. V gave up 3 bases and J gave up 7 bases; unmatched junction bases: 2. The CDR3 has 13 residues. This chain's CDR3 is CASSLGTGVGYTF. The CDR3 DNA is TGTGCCAGCAGTTTGGGGACAGGGGTTGGCTACACCTTC.

This clone is a singleton in its sample. The chain links TRBV2 to TRBJ2-5; TRBD1 might be the D (6 bases). V lost 8 bases and J 2 bases, leaving 15 bases between the germline ends. The germline CDR1 and CDR2 sequences are SNHLY and FYNNEI. The CDR3 consists of 14 residues. This CDR3 reads CASHHQGIQETQYF. CDR3 bases: TGTGCCAGCCACCACCAGGGGATACAAGAGACCCAGTACTTC.